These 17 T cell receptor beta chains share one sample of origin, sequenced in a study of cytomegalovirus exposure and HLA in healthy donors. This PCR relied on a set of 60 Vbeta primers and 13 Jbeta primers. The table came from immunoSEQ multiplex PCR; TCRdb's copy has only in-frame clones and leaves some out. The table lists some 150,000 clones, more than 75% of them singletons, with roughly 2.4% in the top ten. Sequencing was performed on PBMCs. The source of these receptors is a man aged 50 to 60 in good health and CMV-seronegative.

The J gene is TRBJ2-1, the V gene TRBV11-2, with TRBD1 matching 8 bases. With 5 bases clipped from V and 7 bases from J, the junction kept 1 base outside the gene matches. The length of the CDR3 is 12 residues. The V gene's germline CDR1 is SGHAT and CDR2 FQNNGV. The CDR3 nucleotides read TGTGCCAGCAGCCGACAGGGGAATGAGCAGTTCTTC. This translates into CASSRQGNEQFF.

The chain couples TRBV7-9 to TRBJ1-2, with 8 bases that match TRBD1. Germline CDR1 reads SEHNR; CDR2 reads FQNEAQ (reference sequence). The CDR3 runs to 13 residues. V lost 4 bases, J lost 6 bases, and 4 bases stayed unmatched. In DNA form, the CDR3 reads TGTGCCAGCAGCTCTGAGACAGGGGATGGCTACACCTTC. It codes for CASSSETGDGYTF. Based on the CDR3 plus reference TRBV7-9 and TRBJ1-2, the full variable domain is DTGVSQNPRHKITKRGQNVTFRCDPISEHNRLYWYRQTLGQGPEFLTYFQNEAQLEKSRLLSDRFSAERPKGSFSTLEIQRTEQGDSAMYLCASSSETGDGYTFGSGTRLTVV.

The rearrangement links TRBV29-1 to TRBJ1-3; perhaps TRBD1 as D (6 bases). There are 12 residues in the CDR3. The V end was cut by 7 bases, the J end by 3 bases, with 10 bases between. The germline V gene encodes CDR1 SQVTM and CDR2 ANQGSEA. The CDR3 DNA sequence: TGCAGCGGAAGCAGGGGTGGAAACACCATATATTTT. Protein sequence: CSGSRGGNTIYF.

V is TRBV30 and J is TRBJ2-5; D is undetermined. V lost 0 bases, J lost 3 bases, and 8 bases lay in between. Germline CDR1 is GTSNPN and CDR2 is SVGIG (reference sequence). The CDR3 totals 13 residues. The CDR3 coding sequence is TGTGCCTGGAGTGTATTGGCGGAAGAGACCCAGTACTTC. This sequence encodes CAWSVLAEETQYF. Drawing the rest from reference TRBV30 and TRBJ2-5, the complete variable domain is SQTIHQWPATLVQPVGSPLSLECTVEGTSNPNLYWYRQAAGRGLQLLFYSVGIGQISSEVPQNLSASRPQDRQFILSSKKLLLSDSGFYLCAWSVLAEETQYFGPGTRLLVL.

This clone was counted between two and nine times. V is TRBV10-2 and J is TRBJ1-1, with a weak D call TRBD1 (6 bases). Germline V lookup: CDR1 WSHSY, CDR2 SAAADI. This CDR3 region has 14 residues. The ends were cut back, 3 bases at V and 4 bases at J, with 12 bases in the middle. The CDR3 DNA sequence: TGCGCCAGCAGTGAAGGGGGAATTGGCACTGAAGCTTTCTTT. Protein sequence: CASSEGGIGTEAFF.

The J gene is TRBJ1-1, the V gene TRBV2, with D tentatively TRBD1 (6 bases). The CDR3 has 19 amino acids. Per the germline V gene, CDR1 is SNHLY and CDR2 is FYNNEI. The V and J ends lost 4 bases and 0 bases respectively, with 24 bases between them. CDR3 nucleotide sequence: TGTGCCAGCAGTGGCCCGGGGGGCGCGGGGGGTTTTGTGAACACTGAAGCTTTCTTT. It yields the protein CASSGPGGAGGFVNTEAFF. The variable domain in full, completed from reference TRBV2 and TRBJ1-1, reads EPEVTQTPSHQVTQMGQEVILRCVPISNHLYFYWYRQILGQKVEFLVSFYNNEISEKSEIFDDQFSVERPDGSNFTLKIRSTKLEDSAMYFCASSGPGGAGGFVNTEAFFGQGTRLTVV.

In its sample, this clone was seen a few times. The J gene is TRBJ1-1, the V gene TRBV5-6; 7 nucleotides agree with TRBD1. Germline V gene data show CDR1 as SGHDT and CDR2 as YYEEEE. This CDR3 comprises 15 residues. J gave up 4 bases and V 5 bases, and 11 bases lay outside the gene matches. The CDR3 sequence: CASRFRGVVTTEAFF. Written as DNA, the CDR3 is TGTGCCAGCAGATTCAGGGGGGTTGTGACCACTGAAGCTTTCTTT.

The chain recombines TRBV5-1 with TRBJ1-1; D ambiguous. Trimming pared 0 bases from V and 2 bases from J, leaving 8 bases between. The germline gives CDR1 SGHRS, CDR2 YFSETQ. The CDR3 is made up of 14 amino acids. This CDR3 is CASSLGTVNTEAFF. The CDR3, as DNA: TGCGCCAGCAGCTTGGGTACGGTCAACACTGAAGCTTTCTTT.

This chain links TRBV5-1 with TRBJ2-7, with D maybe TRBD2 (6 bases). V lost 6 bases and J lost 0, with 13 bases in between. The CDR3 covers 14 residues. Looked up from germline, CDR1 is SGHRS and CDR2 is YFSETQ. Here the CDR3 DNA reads TGCGCCAGCAATTTGGGGGGATCCTCCTACGAGCAGTACTTC. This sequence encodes CASNLGGSSYEQYF.

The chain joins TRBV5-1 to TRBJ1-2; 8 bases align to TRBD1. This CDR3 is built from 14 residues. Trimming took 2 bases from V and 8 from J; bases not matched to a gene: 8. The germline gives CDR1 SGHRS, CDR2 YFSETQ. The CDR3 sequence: CASSLQGEVWGYTF. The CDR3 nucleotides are TGCGCCAGCAGCTTACAGGGGGAGGTCTGGGGCTACACCTTC. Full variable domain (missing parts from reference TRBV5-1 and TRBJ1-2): KAGVTQTPRYLIKTRGQQVTLSCSPISGHRSVSWYQQTPGQGLQFLFEYFSETQRNKGNFPGRFSGRQFSNSRSEMNVSTLELGDSALYLCASSLQGEVWGYTFGSGTRLTVV.

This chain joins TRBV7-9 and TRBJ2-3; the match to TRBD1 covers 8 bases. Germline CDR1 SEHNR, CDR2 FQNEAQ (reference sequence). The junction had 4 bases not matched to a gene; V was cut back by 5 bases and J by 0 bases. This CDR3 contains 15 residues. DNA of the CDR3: TGTGCCAGCAGCCAAAGACAGGGGAGCACAGATACGCAGTATTTT. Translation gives CASSQRQGSTDTQYF.

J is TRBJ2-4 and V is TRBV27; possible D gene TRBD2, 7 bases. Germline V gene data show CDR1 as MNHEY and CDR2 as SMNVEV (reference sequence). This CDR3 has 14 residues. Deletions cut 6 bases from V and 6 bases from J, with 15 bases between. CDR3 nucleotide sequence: TGTGCCAGCAGCCTGAGGGGGGGCAGAAACATTCAGTACTTC. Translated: CASSLRGGRNIQYF.

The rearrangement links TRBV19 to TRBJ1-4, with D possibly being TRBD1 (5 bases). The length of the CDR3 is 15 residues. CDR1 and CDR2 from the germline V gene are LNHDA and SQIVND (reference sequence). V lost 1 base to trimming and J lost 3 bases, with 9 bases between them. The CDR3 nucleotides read TGTGCCAGTAGTATAGCTGGGGCTGCTAATGAAAAACTGTTTTTT. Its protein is CASSIAGAANEKLFF.

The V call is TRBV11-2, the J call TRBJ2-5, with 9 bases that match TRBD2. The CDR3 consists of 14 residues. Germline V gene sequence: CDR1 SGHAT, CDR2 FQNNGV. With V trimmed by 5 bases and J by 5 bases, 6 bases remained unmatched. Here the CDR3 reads CASSVTGTSETQYF. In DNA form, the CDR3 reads TGTGCCAGCAGCGTTACCGGGACTAGCGAGACCCAGTACTTC.

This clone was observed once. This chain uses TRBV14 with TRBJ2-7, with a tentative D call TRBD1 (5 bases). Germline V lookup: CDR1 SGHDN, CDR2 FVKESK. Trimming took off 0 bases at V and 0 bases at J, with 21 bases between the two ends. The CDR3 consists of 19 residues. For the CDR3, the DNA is TGTGCCAGCAGCCAAGACGTGAGGCCAGGGATAGGTTTCTCCTACGAGCAGTACTTC. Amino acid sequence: CASSQDVRPGIGFSYEQYF. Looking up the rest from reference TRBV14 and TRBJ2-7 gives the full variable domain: EAGVTQFPSHSVIEKGQTVTLRCDPISGHDNLYWYRRVMGKEIKFLLHFVKESKQDESGMPNNRFLAERTGGTYSTLKVQPAELEDSGVYFCASSQDVRPGIGFSYEQYFGPGTRLTVT.

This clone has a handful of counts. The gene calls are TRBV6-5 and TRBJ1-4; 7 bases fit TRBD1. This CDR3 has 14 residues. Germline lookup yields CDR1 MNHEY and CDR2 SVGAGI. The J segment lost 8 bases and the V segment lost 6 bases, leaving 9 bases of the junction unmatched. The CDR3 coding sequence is TGTGCCAGCAGAGACCCGGACAGGCCCGAAAAACTGTTTTTT. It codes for CASRDPDRPEKLFF.

The CDR3 DNA sequence: TGTGCCAGCAGTCTATCCTCTAGCGGGTACACCGGGGAGCTGTTTTTT. This codes for CASSLSSSGYTGELFF. The J gene is TRBJ2-2, the V gene TRBV6-4; TRBD2 agrees at 8 bases. CDR3 length equals 16 residues. With V trimmed by 5 bases and J by 3 bases, 8 bases remained unmatched. Germline-derived CDR1 and CDR2 are MRHNA and SNTAGT.